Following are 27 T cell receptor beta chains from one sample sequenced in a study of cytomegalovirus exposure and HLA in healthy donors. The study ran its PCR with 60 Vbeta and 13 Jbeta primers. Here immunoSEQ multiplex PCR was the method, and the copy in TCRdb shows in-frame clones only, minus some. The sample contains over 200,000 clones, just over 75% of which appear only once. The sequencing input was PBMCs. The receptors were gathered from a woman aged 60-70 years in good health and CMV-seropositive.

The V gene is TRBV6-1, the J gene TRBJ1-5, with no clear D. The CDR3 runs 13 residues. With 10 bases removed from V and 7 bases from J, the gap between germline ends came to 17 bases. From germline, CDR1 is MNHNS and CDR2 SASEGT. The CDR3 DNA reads TGTGCCACCAGCCGGGAGTATTCCCAGCCCCAGCATTTT. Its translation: CATSREYSQPQHF.

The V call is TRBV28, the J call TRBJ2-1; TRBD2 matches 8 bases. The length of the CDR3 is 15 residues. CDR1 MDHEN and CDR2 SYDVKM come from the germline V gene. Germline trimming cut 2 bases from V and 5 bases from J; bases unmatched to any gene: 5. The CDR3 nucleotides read TGTGCCAGCAGTTTAAATTTACTAGCGGACAATGAGCAGTTCTTC. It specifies CASSLNLLADNEQFF.

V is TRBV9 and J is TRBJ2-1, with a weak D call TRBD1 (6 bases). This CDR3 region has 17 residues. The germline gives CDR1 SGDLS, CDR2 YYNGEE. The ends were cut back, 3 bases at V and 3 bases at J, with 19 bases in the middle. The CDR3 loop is CASSERTALLNYNEQFF. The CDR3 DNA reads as TGTGCCAGCAGCGAGAGGACAGCTCTCTTAAACTACAATGAGCAGTTCTTC.

The CDR3 sequence is CASSKALRRNEQFF. CDR3 nucleotide sequence: TGTGCCAGCAGCAAAGCCCTTCGGCGGAATGAGCAGTTCTTC. V and J are TRBV21-1 and TRBJ2-1; TRBD2, the D gene given by the table, was not confirmed from the DNA. TRBV21-1 is tagged as a pseudogene. The CDR3 is made up of 14 amino acids.

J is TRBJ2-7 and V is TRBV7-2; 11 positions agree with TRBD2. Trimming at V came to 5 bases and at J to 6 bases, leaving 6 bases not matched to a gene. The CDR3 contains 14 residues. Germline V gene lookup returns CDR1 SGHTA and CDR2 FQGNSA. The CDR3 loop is CASSITSGGGEQYF. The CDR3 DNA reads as TGTGCCAGCAGCATAACTAGCGGGGGTGGCGAGCAGTACTTC.

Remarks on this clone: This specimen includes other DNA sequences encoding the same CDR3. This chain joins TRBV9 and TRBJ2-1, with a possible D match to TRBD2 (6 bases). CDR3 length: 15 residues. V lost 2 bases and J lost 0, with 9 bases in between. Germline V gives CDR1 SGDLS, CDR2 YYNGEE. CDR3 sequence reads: CASSVSGSSYNEQFF. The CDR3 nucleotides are TGTGCCAGCAGCGTTAGCGGTAGCTCCTACAATGAGCAGTTCTTC. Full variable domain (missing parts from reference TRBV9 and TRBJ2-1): DSGVTQTPKHLITATGQRVTLRCSPRSGDLSVYWYQQSLDQGLQFLIQYYNGEERAKGNILERFSAQQFPDLHSELNLSSLELGDSALYFCASSVSGSSYNEQFFGPGTRLTVL.

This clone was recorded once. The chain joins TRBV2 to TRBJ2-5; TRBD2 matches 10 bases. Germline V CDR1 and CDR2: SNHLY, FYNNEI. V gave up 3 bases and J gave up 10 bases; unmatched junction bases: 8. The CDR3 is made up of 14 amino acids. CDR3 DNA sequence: TGTGCCAGCAGTGACAGGACTAGCGGTACCCTCCAGTACTTC. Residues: CASSDRTSGTLQYF.

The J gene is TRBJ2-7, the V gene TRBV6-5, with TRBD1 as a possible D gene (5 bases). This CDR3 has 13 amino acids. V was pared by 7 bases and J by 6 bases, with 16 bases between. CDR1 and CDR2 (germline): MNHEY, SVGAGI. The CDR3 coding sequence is TGTGCCAGCATCAGGGCCGGTGGTGGCGAGCAGTACTTC. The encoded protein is CASIRAGGGEQYF.

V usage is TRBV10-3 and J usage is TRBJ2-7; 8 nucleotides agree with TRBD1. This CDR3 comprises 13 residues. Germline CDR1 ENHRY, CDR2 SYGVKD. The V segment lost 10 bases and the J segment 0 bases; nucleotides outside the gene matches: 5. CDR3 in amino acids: CASSGQGSYEQYF. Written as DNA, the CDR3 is TGTGCCAGTAGTGGACAGGGCTCCTACGAGCAGTACTTC.

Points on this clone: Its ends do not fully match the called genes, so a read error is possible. Here the CDR3 reads CSSSLRLARDGDTQYF. CDR3 in DNA: TGTTCCAGCAGCTTACGCCTAGCCCGGGATGGAGATACGCAGTATTTT. The gene calls are TRBV7-9 and TRBJ2-3, with D perhaps TRBD2 (5 bases). There are 16 residues in the CDR3. The germline CDR1 and CDR2 sequences are SEHNR and FQNEAQ (reference sequence).

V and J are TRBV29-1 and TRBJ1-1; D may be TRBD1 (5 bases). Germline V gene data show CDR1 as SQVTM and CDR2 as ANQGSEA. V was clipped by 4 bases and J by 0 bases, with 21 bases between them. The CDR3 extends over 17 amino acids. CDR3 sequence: CSVVWSPFGALNTEAFF. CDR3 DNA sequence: TGCAGCGTTGTTTGGTCCCCTTTTGGGGCCTTGAACACTGAAGCTTTCTTT.

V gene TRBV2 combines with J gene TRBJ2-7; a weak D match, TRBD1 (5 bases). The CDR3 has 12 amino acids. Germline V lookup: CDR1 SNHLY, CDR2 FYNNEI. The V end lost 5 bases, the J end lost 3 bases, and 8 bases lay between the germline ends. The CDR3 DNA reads TGTGCCAGCAGTTACAGGAACTACGAGCAGTACTTC. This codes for CASSYRNYEQYF. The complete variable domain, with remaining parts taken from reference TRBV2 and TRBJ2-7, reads EPEVTQTPSHQVTQMGQEVILRCVPISNHLYFYWYRQILGQKVEFLVSFYNNEISEKSEIFDDQFSVERPDGSNFTLKIRSTKLEDSAMYFCASSYRNYEQYFGPGTRLTVT.

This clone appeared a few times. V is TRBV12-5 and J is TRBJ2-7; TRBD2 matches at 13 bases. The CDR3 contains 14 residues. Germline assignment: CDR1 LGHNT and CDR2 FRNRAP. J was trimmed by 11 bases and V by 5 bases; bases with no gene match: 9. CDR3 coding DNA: TGTGCTAGTGGTCGAACCGGGACTAGCGGGGTGGAGTACTTC. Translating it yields CASGRTGTSGVEYF.

The CDR3 DNA reads TGTGCCTGGAGTAACTCAGGGCTAGGCGAGCAGTACTTC. Translation: CAWSNSGLGEQYF. The chain links TRBV30 to TRBJ2-7; D perhaps matches TRBD1 (5 bases). Germline CDR1 is GTSNPN and CDR2 is SVGIG (reference sequence). The CDR3 sequence is 13 residues long. Trimming took 2 bases from V and 6 from J, leaving 14 bases between them.

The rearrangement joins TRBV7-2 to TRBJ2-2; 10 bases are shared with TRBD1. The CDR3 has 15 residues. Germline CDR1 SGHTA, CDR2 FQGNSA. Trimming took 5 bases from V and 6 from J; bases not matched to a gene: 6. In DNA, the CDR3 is TGTGCCAGCAGCCCGGACAGGGGGGGTTCCGGGGAGCTGTTTTTT. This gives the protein CASSPDRGGSGELFF.

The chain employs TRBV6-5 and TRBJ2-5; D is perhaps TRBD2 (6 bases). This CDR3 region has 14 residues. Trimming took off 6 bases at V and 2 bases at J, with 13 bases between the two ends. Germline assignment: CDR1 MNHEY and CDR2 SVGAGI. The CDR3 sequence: CASSHPGTQETQYF. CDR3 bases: TGTGCCAGCAGCCACCCCGGGACTCAAGAGACCCAGTACTTC.

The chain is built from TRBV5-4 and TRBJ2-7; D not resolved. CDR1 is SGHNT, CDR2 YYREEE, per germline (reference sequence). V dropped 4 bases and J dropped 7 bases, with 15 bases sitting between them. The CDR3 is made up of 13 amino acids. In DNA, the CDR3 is TGTGCCAGCAGCCTAGACGGGTTTTGGGAGCAGTACTTC. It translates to CASSLDGFWEQYF.

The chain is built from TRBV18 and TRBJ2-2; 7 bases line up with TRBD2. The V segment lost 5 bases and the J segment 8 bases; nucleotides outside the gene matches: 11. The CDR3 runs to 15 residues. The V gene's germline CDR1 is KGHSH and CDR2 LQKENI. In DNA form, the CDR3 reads TGTGCCAGCTCAGTCCGGGACTATGATGATGGGGAGCTGTTTTTT. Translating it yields CASSVRDYDDGELFF. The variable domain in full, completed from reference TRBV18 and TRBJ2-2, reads NAGVMQNPRHLVRRRGQEARLRCSPMKGHSHVYWYRQLPEEGLKFMVYLQKENIIDESGMPKERFSAEFPKEGPSILRIQQVVRGDSAAYFCASSVRDYDDGELFFGEGSRLTVL.

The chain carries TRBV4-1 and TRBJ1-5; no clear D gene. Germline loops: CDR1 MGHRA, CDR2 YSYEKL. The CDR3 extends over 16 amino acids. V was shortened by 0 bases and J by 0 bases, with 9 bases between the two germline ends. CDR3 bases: TGCGCCAGCAGCCAAGAGAGGAGAGGTAGCAATCAGCCCCAGCATTTT. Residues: CASSQERRGSNQPQHF.

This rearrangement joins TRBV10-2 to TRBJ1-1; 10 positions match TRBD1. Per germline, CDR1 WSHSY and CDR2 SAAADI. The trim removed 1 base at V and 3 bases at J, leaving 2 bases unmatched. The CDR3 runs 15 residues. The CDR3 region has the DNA TGCGCCAGCAGTGAGTACGGGACAGGGGACACTGAAGCTTTCTTT. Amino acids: CASSEYGTGDTEAFF.

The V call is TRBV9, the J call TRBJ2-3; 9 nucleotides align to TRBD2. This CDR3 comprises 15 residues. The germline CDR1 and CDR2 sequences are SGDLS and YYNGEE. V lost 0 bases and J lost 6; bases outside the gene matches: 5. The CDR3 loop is CASSVASGTSDTQYF. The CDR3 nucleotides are TGTGCCAGCAGCGTAGCTAGCGGGACGTCGGATACGCAGTATTTT.

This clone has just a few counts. The CDR3 loop reads CASSQGGTEAFF. CDR3 DNA sequence: TGTGCCAGCAGCCAGGGTGGCACTGAAGCTTTCTTT. V and J are TRBV11-3 and TRBJ1-1; weak D call: TRBD1 (5 bases). V was pared by 5 bases and J by 4 bases, with 8 bases between. Germline V CDR1 and CDR2: SGHNT, YENEEA. CDR3 length: 12 amino acids.

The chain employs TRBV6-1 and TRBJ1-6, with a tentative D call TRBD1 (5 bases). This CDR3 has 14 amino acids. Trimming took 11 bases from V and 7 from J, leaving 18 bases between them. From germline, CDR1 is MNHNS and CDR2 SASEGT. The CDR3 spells CAQRGDPENSPLHF. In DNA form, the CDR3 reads TGTGCCCAGCGGGGGGATCCGGAAAATTCACCCCTCCACTTT.

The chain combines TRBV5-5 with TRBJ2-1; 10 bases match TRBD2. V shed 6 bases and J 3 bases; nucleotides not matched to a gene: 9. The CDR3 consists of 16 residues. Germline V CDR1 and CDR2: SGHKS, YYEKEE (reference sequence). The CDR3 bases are TGTGCCAGCATCCCAGCGGGGGGGCGACACTACAATGAGCAGTTCTTC. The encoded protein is CASIPAGGRHYNEQFF.

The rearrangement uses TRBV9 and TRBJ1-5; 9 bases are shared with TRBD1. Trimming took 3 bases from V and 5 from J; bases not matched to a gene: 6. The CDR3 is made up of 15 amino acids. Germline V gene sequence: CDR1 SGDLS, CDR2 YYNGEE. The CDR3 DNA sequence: TGTGCCAGCAGCGCTGGACAGGGGACATATCAGCCCCAGCATTTT. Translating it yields CASSAGQGTYQPQHF.

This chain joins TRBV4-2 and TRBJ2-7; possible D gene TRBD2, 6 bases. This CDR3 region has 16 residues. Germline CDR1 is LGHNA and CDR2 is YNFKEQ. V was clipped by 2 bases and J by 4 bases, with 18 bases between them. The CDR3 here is CASSQRGSSRPYEQYF. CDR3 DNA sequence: TGTGCCAGCAGCCAACGGGGGAGTAGCCGCCCGTACGAGCAGTACTTC.

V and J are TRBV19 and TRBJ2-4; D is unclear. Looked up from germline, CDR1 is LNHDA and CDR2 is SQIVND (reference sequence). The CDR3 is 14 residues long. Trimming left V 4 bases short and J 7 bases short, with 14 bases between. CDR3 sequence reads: CASSRSGFGNIQYF. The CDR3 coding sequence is TGTGCCAGTAGTAGATCCGGTTTCGGGAACATTCAGTACTTC.